The clone carrying this T cell receptor (beta chain) is judged medium-sized. As yet, its antigen is unknown. This specimen belongs to a study of PD-1 blockade in classical Hodgkin lymphoma. The study's findings and limits: Exclusion covered patients beginning nivolumab under 1 year post-ASCT. Newly diagnosed patients were reported to exhibit reduced baseline TCR diversity relative to healthy donors. It was CD4+ TCR diversity, not CD8+, that rose significantly by C4D1.

Profiling relied on immunoSEQ multiplex PCR, and the TCRdb table lists in-frame clones only, not all of them. The data contain some 19,000 clones, 70% to 75% of them singletons. The time point here: cycle 4 day 1 (C4D1), after more than five weeks of nivolumab. No patient escaped relapse after autologous stem cell transplantation, and brentuximab vedotin exposure varied. Per germline, CDR1 MGHRA and CDR2 YSYEKL. Trimming cost V 0 bases and J 2 bases; bases outside gene matches: 10. The CDR3 has 18 residues. The rearrangement uses TRBV4-1 and TRBJ2-7, with TRBD1 matching 10 bases. The input for sequencing was peripheral blood mononuclear cells (PBMCs), taken before the fourth cycle of nivolumab. The clonotype originates from a human donor with classical Hodgkin lymphoma. In DNA, the CDR3 is TGCGCCAGCAGCCAAGACCACATGGGTGGGACAGGGGCCTACGAGCAGTACTTC. Translated, it gives CASSQDHMGGTGAYEQYF.